This section outlines one T cell receptor (beta chain) sequence together with its context. Its antigen is currently unknown. Trimming shortened V by 2 bases and J by 5 bases, and 13 bases separated the two germline ends. CDR1 is SGHVS and CDR2 is FQNEAQ in the germline V gene. The CDR3 has 14 residues. The sample belongs to a study of cytomegalovirus exposure and HLA in healthy donors. At the level of the study: The same platform as the 650 to 700 first-cohort repertoires was used for the 110 or so validation repertoires, a later analysis reported.

The donors were members of the approximately 130-subject validation cohort (separate from the roughly 700-subject first cohort). General study findings and limits: A few CMV-associated chains were confirmed in vitro to be specific for CMV antigens. Altogether, some 160 TCR beta chains were recorded as cytomegalovirus-associated.

Assay used: immunoSEQ multiplex PCR; TCRdb lists only in-frame clones, some missing. The sample includes more than 140,000 clones, roughly nine tenths of them seen just once. The sequence came from a woman younger than 30 in good health and CMV-seropositive. The sequenced sample consisted of PBMCs. The chain carries TRBV7-8 and TRBJ2-7; perhaps TRBD1 as D (6 bases). CDR3 amino acids: CASSLLTGWDEQYF. CDR3 coding DNA: TGTGCCAGCAGCTTACTCACAGGGTGGGACGAGCAGTACTTC.